This TCR beta chain was retrieved from a study of cytomegalovirus exposure and HLA in healthy donors. Vbeta (60) and Jbeta (13) primers were used in the PCR. Method: immunoSEQ multiplex PCR; TCRdb's copy keeps in-frame clones and lacks some. The sample consists of about 140,000 clones, roughly three fifths of them appearing once. The germline V gene has CDR1 ENHRY and CDR2 SYGVKD. The CDR3 spans 13 residues. What was sequenced was PBMCs. This clonotype was obtained from a male donor in good health and CMV-seronegative. The chain carries TRBV10-3 and TRBJ2-5, with D hard to call. The J call is doubtful: the DNA matches TRBJ2-7 better. The DNA for the CDR3 is TGTGCCATCGGTTCCGAAAGCTCCTACGAGCAGTACTTC. Amino acid sequence: CAIGSESSYEQYF.